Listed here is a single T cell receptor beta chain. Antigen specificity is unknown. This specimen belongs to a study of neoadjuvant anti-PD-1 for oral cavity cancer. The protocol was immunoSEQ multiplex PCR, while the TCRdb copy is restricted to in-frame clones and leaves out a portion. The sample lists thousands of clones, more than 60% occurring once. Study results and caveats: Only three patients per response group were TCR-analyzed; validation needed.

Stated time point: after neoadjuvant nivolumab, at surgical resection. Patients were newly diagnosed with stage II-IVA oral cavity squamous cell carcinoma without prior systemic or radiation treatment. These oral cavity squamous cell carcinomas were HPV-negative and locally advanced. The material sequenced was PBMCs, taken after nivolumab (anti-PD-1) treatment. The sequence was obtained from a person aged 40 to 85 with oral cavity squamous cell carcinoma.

CDR3 sequence (DNA): TGTGCCAGCAGTCCCCTACAGGGCAGGGATTCCTACGAGCAGTACTTC. Amino acids: CASSPLQGRDSYEQYF. The J gene is TRBJ2-7, the V gene TRBV27; possibly TRBD1 for D (6 bases). Germline V gene data show CDR1 as MNHEY and CDR2 as SMNVEV (reference sequence). This CDR3 has 16 amino acids. Trimming shortened V by 5 bases and J by 1 base, and 18 bases separated the two germline ends.